Listed below are T cell receptor beta chains from one sample, sequenced in a study of cytomegalovirus exposure and HLA in healthy donors. TCRdb's copy holds only in-frame clones and misses some; the assay was immunoSEQ multiplex PCR. The repertoire holds under 200,000 clones, with around 84% as singletons. Material: PBMCs. These TCRs come from a young man in good health and CMV-seronegative. Both conserved end residues are part of each CDR3. D genes are given only for firm matches. Clone size is shown for a subset of rows, as once, few, many or a class of expanded clone.

D: TRBD1
size: -
J: TRBJ2-5
V: TRBV2
CDR3: CASRRDRQETQYF
DNA: TGTGCCAGCAGACGGGACAGACAAGAGACCCAGTACTTC

D: -
size: -
J: TRBJ1-5
V: TRBV4-1
CDR3: CASSHGGGLYSNQPQHF
DNA: TGCGCCAGCAGCCATGGGGGGGGGTTATATAGCAATCAGCCCCAGCATTTT

D: TRBD2
size: -
J: TRBJ2-3
V: TRBV6-4
CDR3: CASRETSGATDTQYF
DNA: TGTGCCAGCAGAGAGACTAGCGGGGCCACAGATACGCAGTATTTT

D: TRBD2
size: -
J: TRBJ2-1
V: TRBV27
CDR3: CASSLVSGRGNEQFF
DNA: TGTGCCAGCAGTTTGGTTAGCGGGAGAGGTAATGAGCAGTTCTTC

D: TRBD1
size: -
J: TRBJ1-2
V: TRBV19
CDR3: CASTPAGTGGTRYTF
DNA: TGTGCCAGCACACCAGCCGGGACAGGGGGCACGCGCTACACCTTC

D: TRBD1
size: -
J: TRBJ1-4
V: TRBV9
CDR3: CASSATGTGQEKLFF
DNA: TGTGCCAGCAGCGCGACCGGGACAGGGCAAGAAAAACTGTTTTTT

D: TRBD2
size: once
J: TRBJ2-7
V: TRBV9
CDR3: CASSGGLAGDEQYF
DNA: TGTGCCAGCAGCGGGGGACTAGCGGGAGACGAGCAGTACTTC

D: TRBD1
size: -
J: TRBJ2-3
V: TRBV5-1
CDR3: CASSASHARGPDTQYF
DNA: TGCGCCAGCAGCGCCAGTCACGCGAGGGGGCCAGATACGCAGTATTTT

D: -
size: -
J: TRBJ1-5
V: TRBV7-2
CDR3: CASSLSLAGMSQPQHF
DNA: TGTGCCAGCAGCTTAAGTTTAGCGGGAATGAGTCAGCCCCAGCATTTT

D: -
size: -
J: TRBJ2-5
V: TRBV28
CDR3: CASSLGTVQETQYF
DNA: TGTGCCAGCAGTTTAGGCACAGTTCAAGAGACCCAGTACTTC

D: -
size: -
J: TRBJ2-7
V: TRBV28
CDR3: CATRRSGTRYEQYF
DNA: TGTGCCACTCGTAGGTCGGGGACAAGGTACGAGCAGTACTTC

D: TRBD1
size: -
J: TRBJ1-6
V: TRBV6-1
CDR3: CASSEVPGQGYNSPLHF
DNA: TGTGCCAGCAGTGAAGTGCCGGGACAGGGGTATAATTCACCCCTCCACTTT

D: TRBD1
size: -
J: TRBJ1-3
V: TRBV7-9
CDR3: CASSLAGSGTGTGNTIYF
DNA: TGTGCCAGCAGCTTAGCAGGCTCCGGGACAGGGACTGGAAACACCATATATTTT

D: TRBD1
size: once
J: TRBJ1-1
V: TRBV5-6
CDR3: CASSLWGTGKGFSEAFF
DNA: TGTGCCAGCAGCTTGTGGGGGACAGGGAAGGGTTTTTCTGAAGCTTTCTTT

D: TRBD2
size: -
J: TRBJ2-2
V: TRBV5-1
CDR3: CASSLEIAGGPNTGELFF
DNA: TGCGCCAGCAGCTTGGAGATAGCGGGGGGGCCGAACACCGGGGAGCTGTTTTTT

D: TRBD2
size: -
J: TRBJ2-1
V: TRBV2
CDR3: CASIRGRGAQQNEQFF
DNA: TGTGCCAGCATTCGAGGGCGGGGGGCCCAGCAAAATGAGCAGTTCTTC

D: TRBD2
size: -
J: TRBJ2-5
V: TRBV5-6
CDR3: CASLLAGYQETQYF
DNA: TGTGCCAGCCTCTTAGCGGGGTACCAAGAGACCCAGTACTTC

D: -
size: -
J: TRBJ2-7
V: TRBV28
CDR3: CASSLSGYLYEQYF
DNA: TGTGCCAGCAGTTTATCCGGGTACCTATACGAGCAGTACTTC

D: TRBD1
size: -
J: TRBJ1-1
V: TRBV6-5
CDR3: CASSYSDRGNTEAFF
DNA: TGTGCCAGCAGTTACTCCGACAGGGGGAACACTGAAGCTTTCTTT

D: TRBD2
size: -
J: TRBJ2-7
V: TRBV6-1
CDR3: CASSEGWAGGLEQYF
DNA: TGTGCCAGCAGTGAAGGGTGGGCGGGGGGGCTTGAGCAGTACTTC

D: TRBD1
size: -
J: TRBJ1-2
V: TRBV4-1
CDR3: CASRNTGAPYGYTF
DNA: TGCGCCAGCAGGAACACAGGGGCCCCCTATGGCTACACCTTC

D: TRBD2
size: few
J: TRBJ2-7
V: TRBV27
CDR3: CASSLGGGYEQYF
DNA: TGTGCCAGCAGTTTAGGGGGGGGCTACGAGCAGTACTTC

D: -
size: -
J: TRBJ2-1
V: TRBV6-5
CDR3: CASSPGTYNEQFF
DNA: TGTGCCAGCAGTCCGGGGACCTACAATGAGCAGTTCTTC

D: -
size: -
J: TRBJ2-1
V: TRBV16
CDR3: CASSIQASNEQFF
DNA: TGTGCCAGCAGCATACAGGCTAGCAATGAGCAGTTCTTC

D: -
size: -
J: TRBJ2-4
V: TRBV5-1
CDR3: CASSLLSGLAKNIQYF
DNA: TGCGCCAGCAGCTTGCTTAGCGGTCTAGCCAAAAACATTCAGTACTTC

D: -
size: -
J: TRBJ1-5
V: TRBV28
CDR3: CASSKPTDKHQPQHF
DNA: TGTGCCAGCAGCAAACCTACCGACAAACATCAGCCCCAGCATTTT

D: TRBD2
size: -
J: TRBJ2-5
V: TRBV11-2
CDR3: CASSLDKLAGIETQYF
DNA: TGTGCCAGCAGCTTGGATAAACTAGCGGGAATAGAGACCCAGTACTTC

D: TRBD2
size: -
J: TRBJ2-1
V: TRBV5-1
CDR3: CASSPGDTSGRNEQFF
DNA: TGCGCCAGCAGCCCGGGGGATACTAGCGGGAGAAATGAGCAGTTCTTC

D: TRBD2
size: once
J: TRBJ2-3
V: TRBV10-3
CDR3: CAISDGTSGTTDTQYF
DNA: TGTGCCATCAGTGACGGGACTAGCGGGACCACAGATACGCAGTATTTT

D: -
size: -
J: TRBJ1-6
V: TRBV15
CDR3: CATAGGVGSPLHF
DNA: TGTGCCACCGCGGGGGGCGTCGGTTCACCCCTCCACTTT

D: -
size: -
J: TRBJ2-3
V: TRBV5-1
CDR3: CASSLGGRDTQYF
DNA: TGCGCCAGCAGCTTGGGGGGCCGGGATACGCAGTATTTT

D: TRBD1
size: -
J: TRBJ1-5
V: TRBV6-5
CDR3: CASSYSTGQGNQPQHF
DNA: TGTGCCAGCAGTTACTCGACGGGACAGGGGAACCAGCCCCAGCATTTT

D: TRBD1
size: -
J: TRBJ1-4
V: TRBV7-9
CDR3: CSSTKPGQLHIPHEKLFF
DNA: TGTTCCAGCACCAAGCCGGGACAGCTTCATATCCCCCATGAAAAACTGTTTTTT

D: -
size: -
J: TRBJ2-2
V: TRBV2
CDR3: CASSVNRANTGELFF
DNA: TGTGCCAGCAGTGTTAACAGGGCGAACACCGGGGAGCTGTTTTTT

D: TRBD1
size: -
J: TRBJ1-2
V: TRBV6-5
CDR3: CASSSRPGQANYGYTF
DNA: TGTGCCAGCAGTTCCCGCCCGGGACAGGCTAACTATGGCTACACCTTC

D: -
size: -
J: TRBJ2-5
V: TRBV5-1
CDR3: CASSGGETQYF
DNA: TGCGCCAGCAGTGGGGGGGAGACCCAGTACTTC

D: -
size: -
J: TRBJ1-5
V: TRBV27
CDR3: CASRQTRDSNQPQHF
DNA: TGTGCCAGCAGGCAAACCAGGGATAGCAATCAGCCCCAGCATTTT

D: -
size: -
J: TRBJ2-5
V: TRBV28
CDR3: CASRVLTQETQYF
DNA: TGTGCCAGCAGAGTGCTGACTCAAGAGACCCAGTACTTC

D: -
size: -
J: TRBJ1-2
V: TRBV4-1
CDR3: CASSQGSGGNYGYTF
DNA: TGCGCCAGCAGCCAAGGCAGCGGGGGTAACTATGGCTACACCTTC

D: -
size: -
J: TRBJ2-7
V: TRBV28
CDR3: CASRLNSYEQYF
DNA: TGTGCCAGCAGACTAAATTCCTACGAGCAGTACTTC

D: TRBD1
size: -
J: TRBJ1-2
V: TRBV6-5
CDR3: CASSSDRVLGLDGYTF
DNA: TGTGCCAGCAGTTCGGACAGGGTACTTGGACTAGACGGCTACACCTTC

D: -
size: -
J: TRBJ1-1
V: TRBV29-1
CDR3: CSVERFGTEAFF
DNA: TGCAGCGTTGAGCGTTTCGGCACTGAAGCTTTCTTT

D: -
size: -
J: TRBJ1-2
V: TRBV10-3
CDR3: CAISERARAGGNPIYGCTF
DNA: TGTGCCATCAGTGAGCGAGCAAGGGCCGGAGGCAATCCGATCTATGGCTGCACCTTC

D: TRBD1
size: -
J: TRBJ2-5
V: TRBV29-1
CDR3: CSVSVGTGETQYF
DNA: TGCAGCGTCTCAGTAGGGACAGGGGAGACCCAGTACTTC

D: -
size: -
J: TRBJ1-5
V: TRBV27
CDR3: CASSPIDRSSNQPQHF
DNA: TGTGCCAGCAGTCCTATCGACAGGTCTTCCAATCAGCCCCAGCATTTT

D: -
size: -
J: TRBJ2-1
V: TRBV9
CDR3: CASSVARSRGGADSYNEQFF
DNA: TGTGCCAGCAGCGTAGCTCGTAGCCGTGGGGGGGCAGATTCTTACAATGAGCAGTTCTTC

D: -
size: -
J: TRBJ1-1
V: TRBV28
CDR3: CASRGDTEAFF
DNA: TGTGCCAGCAGAGGGGACACTGAAGCTTTCTTT

D: -
size: -
J: TRBJ2-5
V: TRBV18
CDR3: CASSPAGRETQYF
DNA: TGTGCCAGCTCACCGGCAGGGCGAGAGACCCAGTACTTC

D: -
size: -
J: TRBJ2-2
V: TRBV7-7
CDR3: CASSRENTGELFF
DNA: TGTGCCAGCAGCCGAGAGAACACCGGGGAGCTGTTTTTT